This is a list of T cell receptor beta chains from one sample in a study of T cells after yellow fever vaccination. One entry per CDR3 protein results from TCRdb running MiXCR on the 5' RACE reads. Among 250,000 to 400,000 distinct CDR3 sequences, around 4.3% were seen once, and the ten largest hold roughly a fifth. The sequencing used PBMCs, collected 15 days after the yellow fever booster vaccination. Receptors were obtained from a man aged 18 to 30 who received the YFV17D yellow fever vaccine. Each CDR3 is given without its conserved first and last residue. The order of the fields is J gene, V gene, CDR3 protein.

J gene: TRBJ1-1
V gene: TRBV6-2/TRBV6-3
CDR3 protein: ASSSGQGRAF

J gene: TRBJ2-3
V gene: TRBV2
CDR3 protein: ASSLLTDTQY

J gene: TRBJ2-6
V gene: TRBV18
CDR3 protein: ASSNYDSGANVLT

J gene: TRBJ2-7
V gene: TRBV4-1
CDR3 protein: ASSQVGTSYEQY

J gene: TRBJ2-3
V gene: TRBV20-1
CDR3 protein: SAEAGLTTTQY

J gene: TRBJ2-6
V gene: TRBV5-6
CDR3 protein: ASSLGVTSGANVLT

J gene: TRBJ2-7
V gene: TRBV12-3/TRBV12-4
CDR3 protein: ASRQQGAIYEQY

J gene: TRBJ1-1
V gene: TRBV4-1
CDR3 protein: ASKPSGPNTEAF

J gene: TRBJ1-6
V gene: TRBV12-3/TRBV12-4
CDR3 protein: ASINQGIGSPLH

J gene: TRBJ1-2
V gene: TRBV29-1
CDR3 protein: SGGDGYT